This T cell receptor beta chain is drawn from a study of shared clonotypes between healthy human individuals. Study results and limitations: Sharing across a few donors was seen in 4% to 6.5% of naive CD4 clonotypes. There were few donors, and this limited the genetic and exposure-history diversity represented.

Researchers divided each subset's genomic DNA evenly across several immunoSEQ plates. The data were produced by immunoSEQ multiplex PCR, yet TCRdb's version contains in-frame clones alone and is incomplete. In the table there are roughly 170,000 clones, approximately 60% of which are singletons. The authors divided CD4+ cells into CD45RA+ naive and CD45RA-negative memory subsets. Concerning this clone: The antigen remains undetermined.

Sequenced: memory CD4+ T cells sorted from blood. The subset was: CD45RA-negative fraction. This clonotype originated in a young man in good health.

CDR3 in amino acids: CASSLSRNEQFF. The CDR3 coding sequence is TGTGCCAGCAGCTTAAGTAGAAATGAGCAGTTCTTC. The chain carries TRBV7-2 and TRBJ2-1; D not resolved. Germline V gene lookup returns CDR1 SGHTA and CDR2 FQGNSA. The CDR3 extends over 12 amino acids. Trimming pared 2 bases from V and 7 bases from J, leaving 6 bases between.